This TCR beta chain was identified during a study of T-cell reconstitution after alpha-beta-depleted transplantation in children. Germline CDR1 LNHDA, CDR2 SQIVND (reference sequence). The V and J ends lost 5 bases and 0 bases, in that order; junction bases with no gene match: 3. CDR3 length: 14 amino acids. A library of TCRbeta sequences, prepared with unique molecular identifiers, was generated. TCRdb processed the PCR reads anew with MiXCR; each CDR3 protein has one entry. The data contain more than 250,000 distinct CDR3 sequences, more than 8% of them singletons. The sample holds many counts of this clonotype.

The V and J genes are TRBV19 and TRBJ2-5, with TRBD2 identical over 7 bases. Sequences were derived from PBMCs from the stem cell graft donor, sampled from the stem cell graft. This clonotype was obtained from a human donor who donated a stem cell graft to a child with SCID. CDR3 sequence: CASSGRGDQETQYF. The CDR3, as DNA: TGTGCCAGTAGTGGTCGGGGGGACCAAGAGACCCAGTACTTC.